The 3 T cell receptor beta chains below were found in one sample sequenced in a study of blood T cells in healthy people across ages. The authors ran a second PCR of about 7 to 12 cycles using a sample-barcoded 5' primer and a J-beta primer mix. TCRdb ran MiXCR on the 5' RACE reads and lists one entry per CDR3 protein. The sample lists roughly 500,000 distinct CDR3 sequences, approximately 30% seen once, with around 20% in the top ten. Material: blood. The receptors were sampled from a woman between 70 and 85 years old in good health.

The sample holds a few counts of this clonotype. The rearrangement links TRBV5-1 to TRBJ1-5, with 8 bases aligning to TRBD1. CDR1 is SGHRS and CDR2 is YFSETQ in the germline V gene. V lost 3 bases to trimming and J lost 7 bases; unmatched junction nucleotides: 6. CDR3 length: 14 amino acids. The CDR3 DNA reads as TGCGCCAGCAGCTCGGCAGGGGGCGAACAGCCCCAGCATTTT. Translated: CASSSAGGEQPQHF.

The V and J genes are TRBV29-1 and TRBJ1-4; possibly TRBD1 for D (6 bases). CDR1 and CDR2 from the germline V gene are SQVTM and ANQGSEA. With 8 bases removed from V and 8 bases from J, the gap between germline ends came to 15 bases. The CDR3 extends over 12 amino acids. The CDR3 region is CSIRRGAEKLFF. CDR3 in DNA: TGCAGCATAAGGCGGGGGGCGGAAAAACTGTTTTTT.

DNA for the CDR3: TGTGCCAGCAGTGGATCGGGGGACTATGGCTACACCTTC. Amino acid sequence: CASSGSGDYGYTF. The rearrangement uses TRBV6-1 and TRBJ1-2; D is perhaps TRBD1 (5 bases). The V and J ends lost 4 bases and 3 bases respectively, with 9 bases between them. Germline CDR1 is MNHNS and CDR2 is SASEGT. The length of the CDR3 is 13 residues.